The 20 T cell receptor beta chains below were found in one sample sequenced in a study of T cells in localized non-small cell lung cancer. TCRdb keeps only in-frame clones here, not all; method: immunoSEQ multiplex PCR. The data show about 36,000 clones, with around 85% seen just once and 7% to 7.5% held by the top ten. The material sequenced was peripheral blood, taken before any cancer treatment. These receptors all come from a woman aged 35-75 years with stage I lung adenocarcinoma.

This chain uses TRBV5-4 with TRBJ2-7, with D possibly TRBD2 on 6 matching bases. The V gene's germline CDR1 is SGHNT and CDR2 YYREEE (reference sequence). V gave up 3 bases and J gave up 7 bases, with 20 bases separating them. The CDR3 extends over 15 amino acids. The CDR3 DNA sequence: TGTGCCAGCAGCTCGACCGCGGGACCCCCCGGGGAGCAGTACTTC. Its translation is CASSSTAGPPGEQYF.

This clone was seen just once. The gene calls are TRBV5-6 and TRBJ2-3; D is undetermined. The length of the CDR3 is 14 residues. V was cut by 1 base and J by 5 bases, with 11 bases left in between. CDR1 and CDR2 (germline): SGHDT, YYEEEE. The CDR3 sequence is CASSLRAEGDTQYF. In DNA form, the CDR3 reads TGTGCCAGCAGCTTGCGCGCAGAAGGAGATACGCAGTATTTT.

The chain combines TRBV5-4 with TRBJ2-3, with D unresolved. CDR1 is SGHNT and CDR2 is YYREEE in the germline V gene (reference sequence). V gave up 5 bases and J gave up 2 bases, with 6 bases separating them. The CDR3 length is 12 residues. The CDR3 protein is CASSHDTDTQYF. The CDR3 nucleotides are TGTGCCAGCAGTCACGACACAGATACGCAGTATTTT.

In this sample, this clone turned up a few times. V is TRBV7-3 and J is TRBJ2-2, with TRBD1 identical over 7 bases. The ends lost 1 base at V and 4 bases at J; junction bases unmatched: 0. Germline V lookup: CDR1 SGHTA, CDR2 FQGTGA. This CDR3 is 14 amino acids long. CDR3 DNA: TGTGCCAGCAGCTTAAACAGGGGCACCGGGGAGCTGTTTTTT. Amino acids: CASSLNRGTGELFF.

This rearrangement joins TRBV7-2 to TRBJ2-4; weak D call: TRBD2 (6 bases). V lost 5 bases and J lost 7, with 24 bases in between. This CDR3 is 17 amino acids long. Looked up from germline, CDR1 is SGHTA and CDR2 is FQGNSA. The CDR3 sequence: CASSLGRTRGLSNIQYF. The CDR3 nucleotides read TGTGCCAGCAGCCTTGGACGCACCCGGGGGTTATCGAACATTCAGTACTTC. Complete variable domain (other parts from reference TRBV7-2 and TRBJ2-4): GAGVSQSPSNKVTEKGKDVELRCDPISGHTALYWYRQSLGQGLEFLIYFQGNSAPDKSGLPSDRFSAERTGGSVSTLTIQRTQQEDSAVYLCASSLGRTRGLSNIQYFGAGTRLSVL.

The chain recombines TRBV18 with TRBJ1-2; D perhaps matches TRBD1 (6 bases). This CDR3 is 13 amino acids long. Trimming took 3 bases from V and 4 from J, leaving 9 bases between them. The V gene's germline CDR1 is KGHSH and CDR2 LQKENI. The CDR3 is CASSPLDSYGYTF. CDR3 coding DNA: TGTGCCAGCTCACCTTTGGACAGCTATGGCTACACCTTC.

The chain employs TRBV11-1 and TRBJ2-2; D is possibly TRBD2 (6 bases). The V and J ends lost 5 bases and 3 bases respectively, with 10 bases between them. Germline V gene data show CDR1 as SGHAT and CDR2 as FQDESV (reference sequence). The CDR3 spans 14 residues. The CDR3 spells CASSGGVHTGELFF. CDR3 nucleotides: TGTGCCAGCAGCGGAGGGGTGCACACCGGGGAGCTGTTTTTT.

The J gene is TRBJ1-5, the V gene TRBV19; D is possibly TRBD1 (6 bases). The V end lost 5 bases, the J end lost 4 bases, and 18 bases lay between the germline ends. Germline CDR1 LNHDA, CDR2 SQIVND (reference sequence). The CDR3 sequence is 16 residues long. In DNA, the CDR3 is TGTGCCAGTAGTTATTCCCCGGGACAAGTTAATCAGCCCCAGCATTTT. It encodes CASSYSPGQVNQPQHF.

The V call is TRBV5-1, the J call TRBJ2-6; D uncertain. The CDR3 is made up of 17 amino acids. V gave up 5 bases and J gave up 3 bases, with 18 bases separating them. The germline CDR1 and CDR2 sequences are SGHRS and YFSETQ. The CDR3 protein is CASSLRLISSGANVLTF. As DNA, the CDR3 is TGCGCCAGCAGTTTGAGGCTTATAAGTAGTGGGGCCAACGTCCTGACTTTC.

The chain recombines TRBV19 with TRBJ2-3; 11 bases map to TRBD2. The ends lost 8 bases at V and 2 bases at J; junction bases unmatched: 12. This CDR3 is built from 17 residues. Germline V gene data show CDR1 as LNHDA and CDR2 as SQIVND (reference sequence). The CDR3 loop reads CASSNPRLAGSTDTQYF. The CDR3 DNA sequence: TGTGCCAGTTCAAACCCTAGACTAGCGGGATCCACAGATACGCAGTATTTT.

The CDR3 region has the DNA TGTGCCAGCAGCCCCGGGACAGCGAACACTGAAGCTTTCTTT. It translates to CASSPGTANTEAFF. The V call is TRBV11-2, the J call TRBJ1-1; 7 bases map to TRBD1. J lost 1 base, V lost 5 bases, and 4 bases had no gene match. The CDR3 covers 14 residues. Germline V gene lookup returns CDR1 SGHAT and CDR2 FQNNGV.

The CDR3 sequence is CASSLTIQGRNEKLFF. CDR3 DNA: TGTGCCAGCAGCTTAACAATACAGGGCCGTAATGAAAAACTGTTTTTT. The chain is built from TRBV7-9 and TRBJ1-4, with a tentative D call TRBD1 (6 bases). Trimming cost V 2 bases and J 4 bases, with 14 bases left between them. The length of the CDR3 is 16 residues. Looked up from germline, CDR1 is SEHNR and CDR2 is FQNEAQ (reference sequence). The full variable domain, completed using reference TRBV7-9 and TRBJ1-4, is DTGVSQNPRHKITKRGQNVTFRCDPISEHNRLYWYRQTLGQGPEFLTYFQNEAQLEKSRLLSDRFSAERPKGSFSTLEIQRTEQGDSAMYLCASSLTIQGRNEKLFFGSGTQLSVL.

The J gene is TRBJ2-7, the V gene TRBV5-6; D possibly corresponds to TRBD2 (5 bases). This CDR3 is 16 amino acids long. Germline CDR1 reads SGHDT; CDR2 reads YYEEEE. Trimming took off 0 bases at V and 2 bases at J, with 15 bases between the two ends. The CDR3 DNA is TGTGCCAGCAGCTTGGGGACGGGGTTCGTCGCCTACGAGCAGTACTTC. It translates to CASSLGTGFVAYEQYF.

For this clone: One junction end disagrees with the germline gene, perhaps due to a read error. CDR3 protein: CASSPTGTGELFF. CDR3 nucleotides: TGTGCTAGCAGCCCGACAGGGACCGGGGAGCTGTTTTTT. The rearrangement joins TRBV7-7 to TRBJ2-2; 7 bases are shared with TRBD1. Germline assignment: CDR1 SSHAT and CDR2 FNYEAQ (reference sequence). This CDR3 is built from 13 residues.

V usage is TRBV29-1 and J usage is TRBJ2-2; possible D gene TRBD1, 5 bases. This CDR3 has 13 amino acids. Per the germline V gene, CDR1 is SQVTM and CDR2 is ANQGSEA. The germline V and J ends were trimmed by 4 bases and 6 bases, with 12 bases remaining between them. Written as DNA, the CDR3 is TGCAGCGTTGGACAGTTTGATGCCGGGGAGCTGTTTTTT. It is translated as CSVGQFDAGELFF.

V is TRBV18 and J is TRBJ1-1; TRBD1 might be the D (5 bases). The V gene's germline CDR1 is KGHSH and CDR2 LQKENI. CDR3 length equals 16 residues. V lost 1 base, J lost 4 bases, and 16 bases lay in between. The CDR3 region is CASSPLNAGQATEAFF. CDR3 DNA sequence: TGTGCCAGCTCACCACTTAACGCAGGGCAGGCCACTGAAGCTTTCTTT.

This clone was found once. This chain uses TRBV7-8 with TRBJ2-2; 12 nucleotides align to TRBD2. The junction had 3 bases not matched to a gene; V was cut back by 1 base and J by 6 bases. CDR1 is SGHVS and CDR2 is FQNEAQ in the germline V gene. The CDR3 has 16 residues. The CDR3 loop reads CASSLVLAGGPGELFF. In DNA form, the CDR3 reads TGTGCCAGCAGCTTAGTCCTAGCGGGGGGGCCCGGGGAGCTGTTTTTT.

This rearrangement joins TRBV2 to TRBJ1-1, with D uncertain. Between the trimmed V and J ends, which lost 5 bases and 1 base, there was a span of 8 bases. This CDR3 is built from 13 residues. Per the germline V gene, CDR1 is SNHLY and CDR2 is FYNNEI. The CDR3 sequence is CASSRDTNTEAFF. The CDR3 DNA is TGTGCCAGCAGTCGCGATACGAACACTGAAGCTTTCTTT.

The chain recombines TRBV7-9 with TRBJ1-2; D not resolved. Germline lookup yields CDR1 SEHNR and CDR2 FQNEAQ (reference sequence). The CDR3 runs to 15 residues. V gave up 1 base and J gave up 3 bases, with 12 bases separating them. The DNA for the CDR3 is TGTGCCAGCAGCTTAGGGGCAGCCAGGTACTATGGCTACACCTTC. It translates to CASSLGAARYYGYTF.

This clone was counted only a few times. The chain links TRBV10-3 to TRBJ2-7; 12 nucleotides match TRBD1. J was trimmed by 5 bases and V by 4 bases; bases with no gene match: 3. Germline lookup yields CDR1 ENHRY and CDR2 SYGVKD. This CDR3 contains 14 residues. CDR3 sequence reads: CAISGGTGGHEQYF. The CDR3 DNA sequence: TGTGCCATCAGTGGGGGGACAGGGGGCCACGAGCAGTACTTC.